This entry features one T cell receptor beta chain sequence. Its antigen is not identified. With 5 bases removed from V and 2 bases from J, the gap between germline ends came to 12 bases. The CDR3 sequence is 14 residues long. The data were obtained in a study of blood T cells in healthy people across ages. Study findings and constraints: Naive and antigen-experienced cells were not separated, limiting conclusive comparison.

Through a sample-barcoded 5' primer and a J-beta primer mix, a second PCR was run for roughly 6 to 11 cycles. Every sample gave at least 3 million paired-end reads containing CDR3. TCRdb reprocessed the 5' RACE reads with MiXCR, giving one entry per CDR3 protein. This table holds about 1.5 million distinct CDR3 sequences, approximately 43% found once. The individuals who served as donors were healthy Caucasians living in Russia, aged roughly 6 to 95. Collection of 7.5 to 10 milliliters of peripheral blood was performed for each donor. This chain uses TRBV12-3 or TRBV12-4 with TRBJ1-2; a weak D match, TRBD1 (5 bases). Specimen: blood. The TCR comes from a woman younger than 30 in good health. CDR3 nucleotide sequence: TGTGCCAGCAGTCAAGGGTGGGGGAACTATGGCTACACCTTC. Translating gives CASSQGWGNYGYTF.